Below, 18 T cell receptor beta chains from the same sample are listed, as sequenced in a study of blood T cell repertoires in COVID-19. Data came from immunoSEQ multiplex PCR; TCRdb stores just in-frame clones and leaves some out. The table has about 86,000 clones, over 80% seen once. The sample taken for sequencing was peripheral blood. These receptors were obtained from a woman of 80 years or more with active or convalescent COVID-19.

The chain links TRBV29-1 to TRBJ1-3; the D gene is possibly TRBD1 (6 bases). The germline V gene has CDR1 SQVTM and CDR2 ANQGSEA. This CDR3 is 13 amino acids long. Trimming cost V 5 bases and J 4 bases, with 12 bases left between them. CDR3 nucleotides: TGCAGCGTTAGGTCAGGGGTCGGAAACACCATATATTTT. Protein product: CSVRSGVGNTIYF.

The V gene is TRBV4-1, the J gene TRBJ1-1, with D tentatively TRBD1 (6 bases). V dropped 4 bases and J dropped 1 base, with 16 bases sitting between them. Germline V gives CDR1 MGHRA, CDR2 YSYEKL. The CDR3 is 16 residues long. The CDR3 bases are TGCGCCAGCAGCCTAAGCAGGGGCGCCCCGAACACTGAAGCTTTCTTT. This encodes CASSLSRGAPNTEAFF.

V gene TRBV3-1 (or the pseudogene TRBV3-2) combines with J gene TRBJ1-4, with D unresolved. V dropped 0 bases and J dropped 3 bases, with 8 bases sitting between them. Looked up from germline, CDR1 is LGHDT and CDR2 is YNNKEL (reference sequence). The CDR3 runs to 15 residues. The CDR3 DNA follows: TGTGCCAGCAGCCAAGACACTCTACCTAATGAAAAACTGTTTTTT. It yields the protein CASSQDTLPNEKLFF.

The chain links TRBV10-3 to TRBJ2-6; 7 bases agree with TRBD1. CDR3 length equals 15 residues. The ends lost 8 bases at V and 0 bases at J; junction bases unmatched: 4. Per the germline V gene, CDR1 is ENHRY and CDR2 is SYGVKD. CDR3 loop: CAIAGGVSGANVLTF. The CDR3 nucleotides read TGTGCCATCGCAGGGGGTGTCTCTGGGGCCAACGTCCTGACTTTC.

The rearrangement uses TRBV19 and TRBJ1-5; no reliable D call. The V gene's germline CDR1 is LNHDA and CDR2 SQIVND (reference sequence). Trimming cost V 5 bases and J 3 bases, with 5 bases left between them. The CDR3 extends over 12 amino acids. CDR3 in DNA: TGTGCCAGTAGTCCAAACAATCAGCCCCAGCATTTT. Amino acid sequence: CASSPNNQPQHF.

This chain joins TRBV5-3 and TRBJ1-5; 7 bases are shared with TRBD1. TRBV5-3 is an open reading frame, and its role is uncertain. V shed 4 bases, J shed 4 bases, and the junction held 20 bases outside the gene matches. CDR3 length: 19 amino acids. The chain's CDR3 is CARSARSVLKQGTNQPQHF. In DNA, the CDR3 is TGTGCCAGAAGCGCCCGCTCCGTCCTAAAACAGGGGACGAATCAGCCCCAGCATTTT.

The rearrangement joins TRBV19 to TRBJ1-1; 8 bases match TRBD1. The CDR3 contains 15 residues. The trim removed 3 bases at V and 1 base at J, leaving 4 bases unmatched. Germline values: CDR1 LNHDA, CDR2 SQIVND (reference sequence). The CDR3 bases are TGTGCCAGTAGTATTGACGACAGGGGGAACACTGAAGCTTTCTTT. Translating gives CASSIDDRGNTEAFF.

This chain uses TRBV3-1 (or the pseudogene TRBV3-2) with TRBJ2-7; the match to TRBD2 covers 10 bases. Germline CDR1 LGHDT, CDR2 YNNKEL (reference sequence). This CDR3 comprises 13 residues. CDR3 DNA sequence: TGTGCGTCTAGCGGGAGAGCGAAAGGCGAGCAGTACTTC. This sequence encodes CASSGRAKGEQYF.

The V call is TRBV30, the J call TRBJ1-6; 8 bases align to TRBD1. The CDR3 spans 14 residues. V lost 4 bases, J lost 7 bases, and 6 bases stayed unmatched. Germline V CDR1 and CDR2: GTSNPN, SVGIG (reference sequence). CDR3 nucleotide sequence: TGTGCCTGGAACGGCTGGACAGGGAATTCACCCCTCCACTTT. This encodes CAWNGWTGNSPLHF.

The rearrangement uses TRBV2 and TRBJ2-1; unclear D gene. Looked up from germline, CDR1 is SNHLY and CDR2 is FYNNEI. The V end was cut by 6 bases, the J end by 3 bases, with 9 bases between. This CDR3 spans 13 amino acids. The CDR3 is CASSQLRYNEQFF. The CDR3 nucleotides are TGTGCCAGCAGCCAACTCCGCTACAATGAGCAGTTCTTC.

The chain combines TRBV30 with TRBJ2-5; TRBD2 aligns across 9 bases. Germline assignment: CDR1 GTSNPN and CDR2 SVGIG (reference sequence). CDR3 length equals 14 residues. V was clipped by 6 bases and J by 4 bases; unmatched bases: 9. DNA of the CDR3: TGTGCCTGCTCAAATAGCGGGAGAGGAGAGACCCAGTACTTC. Protein: CACSNSGRGETQYF. Drawing the rest from reference TRBV30 and TRBJ2-5, the complete variable domain is SQTIHQWPATLVQPVGSPLSLECTVEGTSNPNLYWYRQAAGRGLQLLFYSVGIGQISSEVPQNLSASRPQDRQFILSSKKLLLSDSGFYLCACSNSGRGETQYFGPGTRLLVL.

The chain uses TRBV12-3 or TRBV12-4 and TRBJ2-1; D gene uncertain. The CDR3 spans 13 residues. V was pared by 2 bases and J by 4 bases, with 6 bases between. The DNA of the CDR3 is TGTGCCAGCAGTTTATGGCAATACAATGAGCAGTTCTTC. Translated, it gives CASSLWQYNEQFF.

The rearrangement links TRBV9 to TRBJ1-1; 10 bases line up with TRBD1. Unmatched junction bases numbered 8, after V lost 5 bases and J lost 7 bases. The CDR3 consists of 14 residues. Germline V lookup: CDR1 SGDLS, CDR2 YYNGEE. The CDR3 is CASSRRGTGDEAFF. CDR3 sequence (DNA): TGTGCCAGCAGTCGGCGAGGGACAGGGGATGAAGCTTTCTTT.

The chain uses TRBV5-1 and TRBJ1-1; maybe TRBD1 (5 bases). V gave up 0 bases and J gave up 0 bases, with 9 bases separating them. The CDR3 is made up of 15 amino acids. The germline CDR1 and CDR2 sequences are SGHRS and YFSETQ. Here the CDR3 DNA reads TGCGCCAGCAGCTTGGCCGGGGGGGTGAACACTGAAGCTTTCTTT. It encodes CASSLAGGVNTEAFF.

A few counts support this clone. The J gene is TRBJ2-2, the V gene TRBV11-3; 8 nucleotides line up with TRBD2. This CDR3 contains 15 residues. V lost 2 bases and J lost 6; bases outside the gene matches: 5. Looked up from germline, CDR1 is SGHNT and CDR2 is YENEEA. CDR3 in amino acids: CASSLSGGVAGELFF. CDR3 bases: TGTGCCAGCAGCTTATCCGGGGGGGTAGCCGGGGAGCTGTTTTTT.

The chain couples TRBV5-1 to TRBJ2-7; D gene uncertain. The germline V and J ends were trimmed by 6 bases and 4 bases, with 17 bases remaining between them. CDR3 length: 14 amino acids. The germline CDR1 and CDR2 sequences are SGHRS and YFSETQ. CDR3 region: CASTLGPSNYEQYF. The CDR3 nucleotides are TGCGCCAGCACCCTTGGGCCGTCGAATTACGAGCAGTACTTC. The full variable domain, rest sourced from reference TRBV5-1 and TRBJ2-7, is KAGVTQTPRYLIKTRGQQVTLSCSPISGHRSVSWYQQTPGQGLQFLFEYFSETQRNKGNFPGRFSGRQFSNSRSEMNVSTLELGDSALYLCASTLGPSNYEQYFGPGTRLTVT.

The V gene is TRBV7-9, the J gene TRBJ2-2, with TRBD2 matching over 7 bases. The CDR3 sequence is 19 residues long. J gave up 5 bases and V 5 bases, and 20 bases lay outside the gene matches. From germline, CDR1 is SEHNR and CDR2 FQNEAQ (reference sequence). Here the CDR3 DNA reads TGTGCCAGCAGCCCCAAGGGGCTAGCGGTGACCCCGGGGACCGGGGAGCTGTTTTTT. Its protein is CASSPKGLAVTPGTGELFF.

The genes are TRBV19 and TRBJ2-7; TRBD1 agrees at 7 bases. Trimming at V came to 6 bases and at J to 1 base, leaving 9 bases not matched to a gene. This CDR3 spans 15 amino acids. Per germline, CDR1 LNHDA and CDR2 SQIVND (reference sequence). For the CDR3, the DNA is TGTGCCAGTAGGGGAGCGGACAGGATTTCCTACGAGCAGTACTTC. This encodes CASRGADRISYEQYF.